The entry that follows covers one TCR beta chain sequence. Its antigen is as yet unknown. Sample-barcoded 5' priming and a J-beta primer mix drove a second PCR of about 7 to 11 cycles. MiXCR, applied by TCRdb to the 5' RACE reads, yields one record per CDR3 protein. Here the sample spans about 1,500,000 distinct CDR3 sequences, around two fifths being singletons. Investigators took about 9.4 milliliters of peripheral blood from every donor. This entry is derived from a study of blood T cells in healthy people across ages. Study findings and constraints: No conclusive comparison of naive versus antigen-experienced cells was possible with unsorted PBMCs.

This CDR3 has 14 amino acids. V lost 7 bases and J 0 bases, leaving 13 bases between the germline ends. The clonotype comes from a woman aged 18-35 years in good health. The sample taken for sequencing was blood. The rearrangement joins TRBV12-3 or TRBV12-4 to TRBJ2-7, with TRBD2 as a possible D gene (5 bases). CDR3 sequence (DNA): TGTGCCAGCACGGCGGGTCTGGGCTCCTACGAGCAGTACTTC. Translated, it gives CASTAGLGSYEQYF.